These 8 T cell receptor beta chains share one sample of origin, sequenced in a study of regulatory T cells in long-lasting Graves disease. Researchers made TCR beta libraries by using iRepertoire HTBI primers and running Arm-PCR on CDR3 regions. TCRdb re-called the multiplex PCR reads through MiXCR, storing one row per CDR3 protein. The profile shows 400,000 to 500,000 distinct CDR3 sequences, about 15% of them singletons. The time point is: newly diagnosed GD, antithyroid drugs for less than 3 months. RNA extracted from PBMCs served as the sequencing template. Separately, the same data were catalogued under a study of T cells in Graves' hyperthyroidism and ophthalmopathy.

The material sequenced was peripheral blood mononuclear cells (PBMCs), taken at new diagnosis, from a patient treated with antithyroid drugs. Every receptor here comes from a woman between 40 and 55 years old with Graves disease.

There are a few counts of this clonotype. The rearrangement joins TRBV19 to TRBJ2-1, with D unclear. CDR1 and CDR2 (germline): LNHDA, SQIVND (reference sequence). Trimming removed 8 bases at V and 0 bases at J, with 11 bases between. This CDR3 is built from 14 residues. The CDR3 loop reads CASAPRSSYNEQFF. In nucleotides, the CDR3 is TGTGCCAGTGCCCCACGGAGCTCCTACAATGAGCAGTTCTTC.

The table lists this clonotype with many counts. The chain is built from TRBV7-2 and TRBJ2-7; tentatively, D is TRBD2 (5 bases). CDR1 and CDR2 (germline): SGHTA, FQGNSA. The length of the CDR3 is 15 residues. V lost 1 base to trimming and J lost 3 bases, with 13 bases between them. CDR3 coding DNA: TGTGCCAGCAGCTTAGGTTCGGTGGGAGTCTACGAGCAGTACTTC. Protein: CASSLGSVGVYEQYF.

This clonotype occurred a few times. The chain combines TRBV19 with TRBJ2-1; possible D gene TRBD1, 6 bases. Germline V gene data show CDR1 as LNHDA and CDR2 as SQIVND (reference sequence). V lost 1 base to trimming and J lost 9 bases, with 16 bases between them. This CDR3 is built from 15 residues. The CDR3 coding sequence is TGTGCCAGTAGTATAGTGGGGGCGAGCGATGGTGAGCAGTTCTTC. Translated, it gives CASSIVGASDGEQFF.

This clonotype came up many times. This chain joins TRBV30 and TRBJ1-5, with D unresolved. Germline CDR1 GTSNPN, CDR2 SVGIG (reference sequence). V lost 0 bases to trimming and J lost 6 bases, with 9 bases between them. This CDR3 is built from 13 residues. CDR3 amino acids: CAWSVEGTQPQHF. The CDR3 region has the DNA TGTGCCTGGAGTGTAGAGGGTACTCAGCCCCAGCATTTT.

This clonotype was seen repeatedly, ten times or more. V and J are TRBV7-8 and TRBJ2-7; 9 bases are a match to TRBD2. The CDR3 consists of 17 residues. Germline CDR1 is SGHVS and CDR2 is FQNEAQ. The V segment lost 4 bases and the J segment 0 bases; nucleotides outside the gene matches: 10. CDR3 coding DNA: TGTGCCAGCAGCTCCCGGGAAGCGGGAGGAGACTCCTACGAGCAGTACTTC. Its protein product is CASSSREAGGDSYEQYF.

This clonotype has a count of ten or more. DNA for the CDR3: TGTGCCAGCAGCTTACTTCCGGGACAGGTTAATGAAAAACTGTTTTTT. Translation gives CASSLLPGQVNEKLFF. The V and J genes are TRBV11-2 and TRBJ1-4; 8 nucleotides align to TRBD1. In germline, CDR1 is SGHAT, CDR2 FQNNGV. Trimming took 2 bases from V and 4 from J; bases not matched to a gene: 6. The CDR3 has 16 amino acids.

This clonotype has only a few counts. The chain employs TRBV5-1 and TRBJ2-5, with 7 bases fitting TRBD2. Trimming took 3 bases from V and 4 from J; bases not matched to a gene: 3. Germline-derived CDR1 and CDR2 are SGHRS and YFSETQ. The CDR3 is 13 amino acids. In DNA form, the CDR3 reads TGCGCCAGCAGCTGGGTAGCGGGAGAGACCCAGTACTTC. Its translation: CASSWVAGETQYF.

This clonotype was seen a few times. The V gene is TRBV24-1, the J gene TRBJ1-4; 9 bases fit TRBD1. V gave up 4 bases and J gave up 3 bases; unmatched junction bases: 8. The CDR3 spans 17 residues. Per germline, CDR1 KGHDR and CDR2 SFDVKD. CDR3 protein: CATSEGYRGRSNEKLFF. The CDR3 nucleotides read TGTGCCACCAGTGAAGGCTACAGGGGGCGTTCTAATGAAAAACTGTTTTTT.